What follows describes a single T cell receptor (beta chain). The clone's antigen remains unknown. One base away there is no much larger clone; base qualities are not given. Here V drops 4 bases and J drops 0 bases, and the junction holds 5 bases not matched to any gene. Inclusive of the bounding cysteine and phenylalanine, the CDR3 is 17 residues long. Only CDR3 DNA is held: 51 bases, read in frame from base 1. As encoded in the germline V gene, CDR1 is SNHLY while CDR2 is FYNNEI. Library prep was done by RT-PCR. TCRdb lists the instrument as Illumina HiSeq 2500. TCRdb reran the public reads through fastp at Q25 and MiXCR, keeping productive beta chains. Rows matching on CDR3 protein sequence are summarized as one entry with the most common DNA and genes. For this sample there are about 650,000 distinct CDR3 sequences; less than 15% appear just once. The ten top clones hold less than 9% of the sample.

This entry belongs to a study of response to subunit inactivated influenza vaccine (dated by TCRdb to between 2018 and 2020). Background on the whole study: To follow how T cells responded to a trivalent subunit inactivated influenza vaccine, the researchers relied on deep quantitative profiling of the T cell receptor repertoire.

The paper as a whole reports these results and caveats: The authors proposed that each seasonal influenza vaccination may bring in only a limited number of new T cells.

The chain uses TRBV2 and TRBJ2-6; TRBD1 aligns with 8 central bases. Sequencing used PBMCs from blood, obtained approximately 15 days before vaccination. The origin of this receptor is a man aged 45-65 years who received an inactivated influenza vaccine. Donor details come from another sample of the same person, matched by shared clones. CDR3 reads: CASSVSGGLSGANVLTF. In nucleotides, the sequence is TGTGCCAGCAGTGTGTCAGGGGGCCTCTCTGGGGCCAACGTCCTGACTTTC.